The subject of this entry is one T cell receptor (beta chain). The V gene lost 5 bases and the J gene lost 6 bases, with 13 bases spanning the gap. This CDR3 has 14 residues. The germline gives CDR1 LNHDA, CDR2 SQIVND (reference sequence). The data belong to a study of T cells in Graves' hyperthyroidism and ophthalmopathy. Amplification yielded TCR beta CDR3 regions, with RNA transcripts as the source. HTBI primers were the set used in a first-round RT-PCR of the TCR CDR3. TCRdb recomputed calls from the multiplex PCR reads with MiXCR, one row per CDR3 protein. Among 640,000 or so distinct CDR3 sequences listed, about 14% were seen once. Exclusion of patients followed from uncontrolled infection, other autoimmune disease, pregnancy or lactation.

The TCR was taken from a young woman with Graves' ophthalmopathy. The specimen was blood. The V gene is TRBV19, the J gene TRBJ2-2, with D possibly matching TRBD1 (5 bases). The CDR3, as DNA: TGTGCCAGTAGTGCCCAGCAAGGGGCCGGGGAGCTGTTTTTT. Translation gives CASSAQQGAGELFF.